This paragraph reports one T cell receptor beta chain. This sample was included in a study of blood T cell repertoires in COVID-19. The CDR3 has 15 residues. Unmatched junction bases numbered 3, after V lost 1 base and J lost 2 bases. CDR1 is SGHTA and CDR2 is FQGTGA in the germline V gene. Per the original data handling: Amplifying reference gene primers gave estimates of nucleated cell counts. Measured with immunoSEQ multiplex PCR; TCRdb has only the in-frame clones, and not every one. Clone size and V and J calls were adopted from that table, with D and trimming inferred from the DNA. The sample lists about 16,000 clones, around four fifths occurring once.

This chain joins TRBV7-3 and TRBJ2-3; 7 bases map to TRBD1. Sequencing was done on a sample of peripheral blood. This clonotype was obtained from an older man with active COVID-19. DNA for the CDR3: TGTGCCAGCAGCTTAATGGGGACAGACACAGATACGCAGTATTTT. As protein: CASSLMGTDTDTQYF.